The 32 T cell receptor beta chains below all came from one sample that was sequenced in a study of cytomegalovirus exposure and HLA in healthy donors. The PCR employed 60 Vbeta primers together with 13 Jbeta primers. TCRdb keeps only in-frame clones here, not all; method: immunoSEQ multiplex PCR. The data show hundreds of thousands of clones, approximately 79% seen once. Source material: PBMCs. The receptors here all came from a girl aged 2-15 years in good health and CMV-seronegative.

The CDR3 loop is CSSTGLAGGRTDTQYF. The CDR3 DNA reads TGCAGCTCGACGGGACTAGCGGGGGGGCGGACAGATACGCAGTATTTT. V is TRBV29-1 and J is TRBJ2-3; 16 nucleotides agree with TRBD2. CDR1 is SQVTM, CDR2 ANQGSEA, per germline. The CDR3 contains 16 residues. V trimming: 8 bases; J trimming: 3 bases; junction bases outside the gene matches: 8.

The V and J genes are TRBV27 and TRBJ2-3; 10 bases agree with TRBD2. This CDR3 has 16 residues. V was clipped by 7 bases and J by 1 base; unmatched bases: 8. Germline CDR1 MNHEY, CDR2 SMNVEV (reference sequence). The CDR3 region is CASTLTLAGGTDTQYF. The CDR3 nucleotides are TGTGCCAGCACCTTAACCCTAGCGGGAGGCACAGATACGCAGTATTTT.

This chain joins TRBV7-9 and TRBJ1-2; D gene uncertain. V was trimmed by 3 bases and J by 4 bases, leaving 9 bases between them. CDR1 and CDR2 from the germline V gene are SEHNR and FQNEAQ (reference sequence). This CDR3 has 13 amino acids. The CDR3 nucleotides are TGTGCCAGCAGCTTCCAAAGCGGCTATGGCTACACCTTC. It translates to CASSFQSGYGYTF.

As to this clone: Its ends do not fully match the called genes, so a read error is possible. The gene calls are TRBV7-9 and TRBJ2-1; D might be TRBD1 (6 bases). Germline CDR1 and CDR2: SEHNR and FQNEAQ (reference sequence). The CDR3 length is 14 residues. CDR3 loop: CSSSTRGTSNEQFF. As DNA, the CDR3 is TGTTCCAGCAGCACTCGTGGGACATCCAATGAGCAGTTCTTC.

The chain employs TRBV18 and TRBJ1-1; D may be TRBD1 (5 bases). V gave up 3 bases and J gave up 7 bases, with 12 bases separating them. The germline CDR1 and CDR2 sequences are KGHSH and LQKENI. CDR3 size: 13 residues. The CDR3 nucleotides read TGTGCCAGCTCACCGACCGACAGCCGTGAAGCTTTCTTT. Residues: CASSPTDSREAFF.

The DNA of the CDR3 is TGTGCCAGCAGCTTGTTAAGGGAGGGAGCTTTCTTT. Translation gives CASSLLREGAFF. V gene TRBV5-6 combines with J gene TRBJ1-1; D unclear. The V and J ends lost 1 base and 10 bases respectively, with 11 bases between them. CDR3 length equals 12 residues. Germline CDR1 is SGHDT and CDR2 is YYEEEE.

This clone was recorded a few times. The chain recombines TRBV6-5 with TRBJ1-5, with 8 bases matching TRBD1. CDR1 MNHEY and CDR2 SVGAGI come from the germline V gene. Germline trimming cut 2 bases from V and 0 bases from J; bases unmatched to any gene: 3. The CDR3 runs to 16 residues. The CDR3 DNA reads as TGTGCCAGCAGTTACCTACAGGGGGGTAGCAATCAGCCCCAGCATTTT. This sequence encodes CASSYLQGGSNQPQHF.

The chain carries TRBV5-6 and TRBJ2-2; 8 bases match TRBD2. Looked up from germline, CDR1 is SGHDT and CDR2 is YYEEEE. Trimming removed 4 bases from V and 7 bases from J; junction bases left unmatched: 12. There are 16 residues in the CDR3. CDR3: CASSLVKRGTGGELFF. The DNA of the CDR3 is TGTGCCAGCAGCCTGGTCAAGCGGGGGACGGGCGGGGAGCTGTTTTTT.

In this sample, this clone turned up a few times. This chain links TRBV7-9 with TRBJ1-4, with a weak D call TRBD1 (6 bases). The CDR3 covers 13 residues. Between the trimmed V and J ends, which lost 5 bases and 7 bases, there was a span of 11 bases. Germline V gene data show CDR1 as SEHNR and CDR2 as FQNEAQ (reference sequence). CDR3 protein: CASSNGQFEKLFF. CDR3 DNA: TGTGCCAGCAGCAACGGACAGTTTGAAAAACTGTTTTTT.

The chain links TRBV9 to TRBJ1-5; TRBD1 is a possible D gene (5 bases). The CDR3 has 15 amino acids. In germline, CDR1 is SGDLS, CDR2 YYNGEE. Trimming took off 0 bases at V and 4 bases at J, with 11 bases between the two ends. CDR3 residues: CASSVDQGTNQPQHF. CDR3 bases: TGTGCCAGCAGCGTAGATCAGGGTACTAATCAGCCCCAGCATTTT. The complete variable domain, with remaining parts taken from reference TRBV9 and TRBJ1-5, reads DSGVTQTPKHLITATGQRVTLRCSPRSGDLSVYWYQQSLDQGLQFLIQYYNGEERAKGNILERFSAQQFPDLHSELNLSSLELGDSALYFCASSVDQGTNQPQHFGDGTRLSIL.

The chain joins TRBV19 to TRBJ1-2; 8 bases are shared with TRBD1. This CDR3 is 14 amino acids long. Germline V gene lookup returns CDR1 LNHDA and CDR2 SQIVND (reference sequence). V lost 5 bases, J lost 6 bases, and 8 bases stayed unmatched. This chain's CDR3 is CASSLPGGANGYTF. The CDR3, as DNA: TGTGCCAGTAGTTTGCCAGGGGGCGCGAATGGCTACACCTTC. Using reference TRBV19 and TRBJ1-2 for the parts outside the CDR3, the full variable domain is DGGITQSPKYLFRKEGQNVTLSCEQNLNHDAMYWYRQDPGQGLRLIYYSQIVNDFQKGDIAEGYSVSREKKESFPLTVTSAQKNPTAFYLCASSLPGGANGYTFGSGTRLTVV.

The chain couples TRBV11-2 to TRBJ1-1; D is undetermined. CDR3 length equals 15 residues. The ends were cut back, 5 bases at V and 1 base at J, with 14 bases in the middle. The germline gives CDR1 SGHAT, CDR2 FQNNGV. The CDR3 sequence is CASSPPLLQNTEAFF. CDR3 DNA sequence: TGTGCCAGCAGCCCCCCTCTTTTACAGAACACTGAAGCTTTCTTT. Filled out from reference TRBV11-2 and TRBJ1-1, the complete variable domain reads EAGVAQSPRYKIIEKRQSVAFWCNPISGHATLYWYQQILGQGPKLLIQFQNNGVVDDSQLPKDRFSAERLKGVDSTLKIQPAKLEDSAVYLCASSPPLLQNTEAFFGQGTRLTVV.

A remark on this clone: The same CDR3 arises from other DNA sequences in this sample as well. The chain uses TRBV4-1 and TRBJ2-7, with D possibly TRBD2 on 5 matching bases. Germline values: CDR1 MGHRA, CDR2 YSYEKL. With 0 bases removed from V and 0 bases from J, the gap between germline ends came to 6 bases. This CDR3 has 14 amino acids. Here the CDR3 DNA reads TGCGCCAGCAGCCAAGATCGGGGCTCCTACGAGCAGTACTTC. Its translation: CASSQDRGSYEQYF.

The V and J genes are TRBV7-9 and TRBJ1-4; TRBD1 is a possible D gene (5 bases). V gave up 2 bases and J gave up 8 bases, with 21 bases separating them. Germline V lookup: CDR1 SEHNR, CDR2 FQNEAQ (reference sequence). The CDR3 is 17 residues long. CDR3 bases: TGTGCCAGCAGCTTAATCGGCCGGGGGATGGGGGACGAAAAACTGTTTTTT. Translated, it gives CASSLIGRGMGDEKLFF.

The chain couples TRBV19 to TRBJ2-3, with 8 bases identical to TRBD2. The CDR3 is made up of 14 amino acids. V gave up 5 bases and J gave up 1 base; unmatched junction bases: 2. Looked up from germline, CDR1 is LNHDA and CDR2 is SQIVND (reference sequence). The CDR3 DNA reads as TGTGCCAGTAGTCCGGGGGGGGGCACAGATACGCAGTATTTT. Its translation is CASSPGGGTDTQYF.

The rearrangement links TRBV5-6 to TRBJ2-7, with TRBD1 as a possible D gene (5 bases). V lost 0 bases and J 6 bases, leaving 7 bases between the germline ends. The CDR3 has 12 amino acids. CDR1 and CDR2 from the germline V gene are SGHDT and YYEEEE. The CDR3: CASSLVGREQYF. CDR3 bases: TGTGCCAGCAGCTTGGTGGGGCGCGAGCAGTACTTC.

About this clone itself: Sequence at one end of the junction differs from germline and may be a read error. The chain combines TRBV6-1 with TRBJ1-2, with TRBD1 as a possible D gene (5 bases). The CDR3 consists of 14 residues. Germline assignment: CDR1 MNHNS and CDR2 SASEGT. The CDR3, as DNA: TGTGCCGGCAGTGAACGGACGGGGGGTAATGGCTACACCTTC. Its translation: CAGSERTGGNGYTF.

The rearrangement links TRBV10-3 to TRBJ2-5; no clear D. The V end was cut by 8 bases, the J end by 3 bases, with 4 bases between. Germline values: CDR1 ENHRY, CDR2 SYGVKD. There are 10 residues in the CDR3. The DNA of the CDR3 is TGTGCCATCGGAGAAGAGACCCAGTACTTC. This sequence encodes CAIGEETQYF.

The rearrangement uses TRBV5-4 and TRBJ1-2; TRBD1 matches 8 bases. With 0 bases clipped from V and 6 bases from J, the junction kept 7 bases outside the gene matches. This CDR3 has 15 amino acids. Germline loops: CDR1 SGHNT, CDR2 YYREEE (reference sequence). The CDR3 DNA follows: TGTGCCAGCAGCTTGGATTCTGGACAGGGTCATGGCTACACCTTC. It yields the protein CASSLDSGQGHGYTF.

V usage is TRBV18 and J usage is TRBJ2-5, with D uncertain. The V gene's germline CDR1 is KGHSH and CDR2 LQKENI. The V and J ends lost 1 base and 5 bases respectively, with 11 bases between them. CDR3 length: 14 amino acids. In DNA form, the CDR3 reads TGTGCCAGCTCACCACTTGGGCTTGAGGAGACCCAGTACTTC. This codes for CASSPLGLEETQYF. Full variable domain (outside the CDR3, taken from reference TRBV18 and TRBJ2-5): NAGVMQNPRHLVRRRGQEARLRCSPMKGHSHVYWYRQLPEEGLKFMVYLQKENIIDESGMPKERFSAEFPKEGPSILRIQQVVRGDSAAYFCASSPLGLEETQYFGPGTRLLVL.

Here the CDR3 DNA reads TGTGCCTGGAGTCATACTAGAGCGGGGGGCTCCTACAATGAGCAGTTCTTC. This sequence encodes CAWSHTRAGGSYNEQFF. The chain joins TRBV30 to TRBJ2-1, with 9 bases matching TRBD2. The germline V gene has CDR1 GTSNPN and CDR2 SVGIG (reference sequence). The CDR3 is 17 amino acids. The J segment lost 0 bases and the V segment lost 2 bases, leaving 8 bases of the junction unmatched. The full variable domain, in which reference TRBV30 and TRBJ2-1 provide the parts outside the CDR3, is SQTIHQWPATLVQPVGSPLSLECTVEGTSNPNLYWYRQAAGRGLQLLFYSVGIGQISSEVPQNLSASRPQDRQFILSSKKLLLSDSGFYLCAWSHTRAGGSYNEQFFGPGTRLTVL.

The chain recombines TRBV27 with TRBJ2-7; 7 bases map to TRBD1. Germline V lookup: CDR1 MNHEY, CDR2 SMNVEV (reference sequence). The V and J ends lost 7 bases and 4 bases, in that order; junction bases with no gene match: 7. The CDR3 contains 13 residues. The CDR3: CASTSGTDYEQYF. CDR3 coding DNA: TGTGCCAGCACTTCCGGGACAGATTACGAGCAGTACTTC.

V and J are TRBV2 and TRBJ1-5, with D perhaps matching TRBD1 (5 bases). Germline V lookup: CDR1 SNHLY, CDR2 FYNNEI. The V end lost 5 bases, the J end lost 3 bases, and 14 bases lay between the germline ends. CDR3 length equals 15 residues. CDR3 coding DNA: TGTGCCAGCAGTTTTCCCGACAGTTACAATCAGCCCCAGCATTTT. This translates into CASSFPDSYNQPQHF.

This chain links TRBV18 with TRBJ2-1, with TRBD1 matching over 7 bases. V lost 3 bases, J lost 0 bases, and 5 bases stayed unmatched. There are 16 residues in the CDR3. Per germline, CDR1 KGHSH and CDR2 LQKENI. The CDR3 is CASSPLTGDSYNEQFF. CDR3 nucleotides: TGTGCCAGCTCACCTCTAACAGGGGACTCCTACAATGAGCAGTTCTTC.

This chain links TRBV19 with TRBJ2-1; TRBD2 agrees at 8 bases. The germline gives CDR1 LNHDA, CDR2 SQIVND (reference sequence). J was trimmed by 5 bases and V by 5 bases; bases with no gene match: 5. CDR3 size: 14 residues. The CDR3 coding sequence is TGTGCCAGTAGTCTACCGGGGGGGCACAATGAGCAGTTCTTC. Residues: CASSLPGGHNEQFF.

This chain's CDR3 is CATSRDIRTGGYNSPLHF. The CDR3 region has the DNA TGTGCCACCAGCAGAGATATTCGGACAGGGGGCTATAATTCACCCCTCCACTTT. The J gene is TRBJ1-6, the V gene TRBV15, with TRBD1 matching over 10 bases. V shed 0 bases and J 3 bases; nucleotides not matched to a gene: 5. Germline V gives CDR1 LNHNV, CDR2 YYDKDF (reference sequence). This CDR3 has 18 residues.

This clone occurred once. The chain links TRBV5-1 to TRBJ2-7; D unclear. The CDR3 loop spans 13 amino acids. The V and J ends lost 0 bases and 2 bases respectively, with 6 bases between them. CDR1 and CDR2 (germline): SGHRS, YFSETQ. The CDR3 spells CASSLETTYEQYF. CDR3 nucleotide sequence: TGCGCCAGCAGCTTGGAGACAACCTACGAGCAGTACTTC.

This clone has a handful of counts. This chain joins TRBV4-1 and TRBJ2-7, with TRBD2 as a possible D gene (6 bases). The germline CDR1 and CDR2 sequences are MGHRA and YSYEKL. With 3 bases removed from V and 5 bases from J, the gap between germline ends came to 14 bases. The CDR3 loop spans 14 amino acids. CDR3 coding DNA: TGCGCCAGCAGCCACCTGGGGGGTGGGAACGAGCAGTACTTC. This sequence encodes CASSHLGGGNEQYF.

V gene TRBV5-1 combines with J gene TRBJ1-3; 7 positions match TRBD1. The V and J ends lost 4 bases and 4 bases, in that order; junction bases with no gene match: 5. Germline loops: CDR1 SGHRS, CDR2 YFSETQ. The CDR3 totals 14 residues. The CDR3 region is CASSPTGAGNTIYF. CDR3 coding DNA: TGCGCCAGCAGCCCTACAGGGGCAGGAAACACCATATATTTT.

The rearrangement joins TRBV9 to TRBJ2-1; possibly TRBD2 for D (7 bases). The ends were cut back, 0 bases at V and 5 bases at J, with 12 bases in the middle. Germline assignment: CDR1 SGDLS and CDR2 YYNGEE. CDR3 length: 15 residues. In nucleotides, the CDR3 is TGTGCCAGCAGCGTAGGGGGGGGCGCCCACAATGAGCAGTTCTTC. Its protein product is CASSVGGGAHNEQFF.

This chain uses TRBV5-4 with TRBJ1-6, with D perhaps TRBD1 (5 bases). The V end was cut by 7 bases, the J end by 8 bases, with 16 bases between. Germline assignment: CDR1 SGHNT and CDR2 YYREEE (reference sequence). This CDR3 comprises 14 residues. The chain's CDR3 is CASGADSFDSPLHF. Here the CDR3 DNA reads TGTGCCAGCGGGGCTGACAGCTTTGATTCACCCCTCCACTTT.

The rearrangement links TRBV5-4 to TRBJ2-7, with TRBD2 identical over 13 bases. Trimming cost V 4 bases and J 4 bases; bases outside gene matches: 2. CDR3 size: 14 residues. Germline V gene sequence: CDR1 SGHNT, CDR2 YYREEE (reference sequence). The CDR3 DNA reads TGTGCCAGCAGCCAGGGACTAGCGGGGTACGAGCAGTACTTC. This codes for CASSQGLAGYEQYF.